This TCR beta chain is from a study of blood T cell repertoires in COVID-19. Study information: Donors in Cohort 3 who had recovered were those with two negative PCRs, healthcare professional clearance, or resolution of their symptoms.

This CDR3 comprises 16 residues. The germline V gene encodes CDR1 SGHAT and CDR2 FQNNGV. V trimming: 4 bases; J trimming: 1 base; junction bases outside the gene matches: 8. Using immunoSEQ multiplex PCR, the repertoire was profiled, and TCRdb retains in-frame clones only, with some absent. This table holds fewer than 200,000 clones, about 88% found once. The sequenced sample consisted of PBMCs or T cells enriched from blood (not recorded which). The sequence was obtained from a woman aged 40-49 years in a cohort exposed to, infected with or recovered from COVID-19 (not recorded which). The chain links TRBV11-2 to TRBJ2-3; 7 bases line up with TRBD2. The CDR3 reads CASSSYERGGTDTQYF. In nucleotides, the CDR3 is TGTGCCAGCAGCTCCTATGAGCGGGGCGGCACAGATACGCAGTATTTT. Full variable domain (missing parts from reference TRBV11-2 and TRBJ2-3): EAGVAQSPRYKIIEKRQSVAFWCNPISGHATLYWYQQILGQGPKLLIQFQNNGVVDDSQLPKDRFSAERLKGVDSTLKIQPAKLEDSAVYLCASSSYERGGTDTQYFGPGTRLTVL.